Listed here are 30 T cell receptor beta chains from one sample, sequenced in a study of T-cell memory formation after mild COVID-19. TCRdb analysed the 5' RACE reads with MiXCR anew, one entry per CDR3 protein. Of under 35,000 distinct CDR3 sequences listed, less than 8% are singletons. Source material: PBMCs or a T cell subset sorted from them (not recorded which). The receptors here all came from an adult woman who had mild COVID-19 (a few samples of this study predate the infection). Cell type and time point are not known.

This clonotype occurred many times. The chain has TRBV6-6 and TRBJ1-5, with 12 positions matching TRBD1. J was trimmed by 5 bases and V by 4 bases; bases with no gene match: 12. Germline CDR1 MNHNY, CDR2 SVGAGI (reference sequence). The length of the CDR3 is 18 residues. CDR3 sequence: CASSFNPPGQGADQPQHF. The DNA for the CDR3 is TGTGCCAGCAGTTTCAACCCTCCGGGACAGGGGGCCGATCAGCCCCAGCATTTT.

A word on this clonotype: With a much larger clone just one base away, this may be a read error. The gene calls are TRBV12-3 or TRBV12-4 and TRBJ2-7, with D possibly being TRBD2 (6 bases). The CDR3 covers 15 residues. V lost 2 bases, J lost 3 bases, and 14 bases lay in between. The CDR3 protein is CASSLMAGPIYEQYF. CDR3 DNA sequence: TGTGCCAGCAGTTTAATGGCGGGGCCTATCTACGAGCAGTACTTC.

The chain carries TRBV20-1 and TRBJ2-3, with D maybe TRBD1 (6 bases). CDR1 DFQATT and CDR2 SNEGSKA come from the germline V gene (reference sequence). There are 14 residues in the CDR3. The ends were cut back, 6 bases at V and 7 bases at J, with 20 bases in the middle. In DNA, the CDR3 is TGCAGTGCGATACCGCAAACAGGGACAAATACGCAGTATTTT. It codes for CSAIPQTGTNTQYF.

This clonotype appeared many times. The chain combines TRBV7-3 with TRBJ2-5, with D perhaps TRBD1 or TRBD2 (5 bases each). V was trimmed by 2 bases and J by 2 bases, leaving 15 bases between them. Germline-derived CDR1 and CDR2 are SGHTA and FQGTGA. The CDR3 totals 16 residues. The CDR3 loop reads CASSLVGVGRQETQYF. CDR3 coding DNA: TGTGCCAGCAGCTTAGTGGGCGTGGGACGACAAGAGACCCAGTACTTC.

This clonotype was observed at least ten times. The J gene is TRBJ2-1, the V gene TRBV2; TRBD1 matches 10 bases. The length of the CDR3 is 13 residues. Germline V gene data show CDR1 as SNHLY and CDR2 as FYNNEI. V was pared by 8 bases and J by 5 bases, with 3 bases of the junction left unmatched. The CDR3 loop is CASLGQGNNEQFF. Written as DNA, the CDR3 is TGTGCCAGCTTGGGACAGGGGAACAATGAGCAGTTCTTC. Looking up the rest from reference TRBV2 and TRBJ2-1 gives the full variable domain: EPEVTQTPSHQVTQMGQEVILRCVPISNHLYFYWYRQILGQKVEFLVSFYNNEISEKSEIFDDQFSVERPDGSNFTLKIRSTKLEDSAMYFCASLGQGNNEQFFGPGTRLTVL.

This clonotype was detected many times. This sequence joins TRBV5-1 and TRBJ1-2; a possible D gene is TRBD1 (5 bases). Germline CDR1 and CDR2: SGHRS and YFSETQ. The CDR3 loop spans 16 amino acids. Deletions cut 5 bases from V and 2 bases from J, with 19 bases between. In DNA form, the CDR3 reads TGCGCCAGCAGGACTTGGGGGGGAGGCGCCAACTATGGCTACACCTTC. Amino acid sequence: CASRTWGGGANYGYTF.

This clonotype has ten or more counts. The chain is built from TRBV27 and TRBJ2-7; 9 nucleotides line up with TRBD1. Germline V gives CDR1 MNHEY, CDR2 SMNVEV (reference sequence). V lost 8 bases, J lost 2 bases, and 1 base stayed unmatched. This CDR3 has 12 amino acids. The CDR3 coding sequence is TGTGCCAGCGGGACAGGGCCCTACGAGCAGTACTTC. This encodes CASGTGPYEQYF.

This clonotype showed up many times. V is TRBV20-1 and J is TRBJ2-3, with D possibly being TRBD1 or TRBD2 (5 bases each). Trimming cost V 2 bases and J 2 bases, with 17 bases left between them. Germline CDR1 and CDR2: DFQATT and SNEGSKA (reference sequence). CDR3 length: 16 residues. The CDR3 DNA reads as TGCAGTGCTAGATCATGGGACGGGGATCCCACAGATACGCAGTATTTT. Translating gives CSARSWDGDPTDTQYF.

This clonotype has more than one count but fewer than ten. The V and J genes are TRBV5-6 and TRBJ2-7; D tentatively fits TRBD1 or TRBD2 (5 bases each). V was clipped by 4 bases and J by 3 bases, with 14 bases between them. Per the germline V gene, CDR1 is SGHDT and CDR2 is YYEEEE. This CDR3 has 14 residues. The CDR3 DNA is TGTGCCAGCAGCGGTGGGACGGTAGACTACGAGCAGTACTTC. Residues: CASSGGTVDYEQYF.

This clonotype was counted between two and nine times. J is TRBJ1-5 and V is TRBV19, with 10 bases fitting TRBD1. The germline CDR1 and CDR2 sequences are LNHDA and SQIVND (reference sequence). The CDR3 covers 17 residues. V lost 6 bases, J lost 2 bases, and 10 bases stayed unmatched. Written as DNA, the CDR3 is TGTGCCAGTAGAGCCTGGGACAGGGGATCGCGCAATCAGCCCCAGCATTTT. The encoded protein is CASRAWDRGSRNQPQHF.

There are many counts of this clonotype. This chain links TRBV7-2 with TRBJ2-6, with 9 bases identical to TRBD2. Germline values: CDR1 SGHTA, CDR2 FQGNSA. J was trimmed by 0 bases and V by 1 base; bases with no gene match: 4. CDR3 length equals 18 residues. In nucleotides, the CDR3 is TGTGCCAGCAGCTTAGTGTCTAGCGGGAACTCTGGGGCCAACGTCCTGACTTTC. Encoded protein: CASSLVSSGNSGANVLTF. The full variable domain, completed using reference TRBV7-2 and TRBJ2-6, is GAGVSQSPSNKVTEKGKDVELRCDPISGHTALYWYRQSLGQGLEFLIYFQGNSAPDKSGLPSDRFSAERTGGSVSTLTIQRTQQEDSAVYLCASSLVSSGNSGANVLTFGAGSRLTVL.

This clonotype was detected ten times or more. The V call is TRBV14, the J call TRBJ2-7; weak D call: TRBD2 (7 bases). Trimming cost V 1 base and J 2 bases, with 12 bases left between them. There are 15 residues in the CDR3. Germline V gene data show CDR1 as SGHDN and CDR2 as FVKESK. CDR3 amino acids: CASSQVLGGAYEQYF. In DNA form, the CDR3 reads TGTGCCAGCAGCCAAGTCCTAGGGGGGGCCTACGAGCAGTACTTC.

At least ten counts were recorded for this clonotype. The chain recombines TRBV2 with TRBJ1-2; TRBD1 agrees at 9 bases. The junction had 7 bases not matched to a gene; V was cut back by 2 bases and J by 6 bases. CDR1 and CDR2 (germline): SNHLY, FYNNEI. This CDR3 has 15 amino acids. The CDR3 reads CASSEKATGGHGYTF. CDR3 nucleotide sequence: TGTGCCAGCAGTGAAAAAGCTACAGGGGGCCATGGCTACACCTTC.

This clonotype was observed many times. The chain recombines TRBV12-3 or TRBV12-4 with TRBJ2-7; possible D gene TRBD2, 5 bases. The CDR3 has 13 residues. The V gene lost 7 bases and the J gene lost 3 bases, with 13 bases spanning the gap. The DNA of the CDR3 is TGTGCCAGCATGTCACGGGGAGTCTACGAGCAGTACTTC. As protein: CASMSRGVYEQYF.

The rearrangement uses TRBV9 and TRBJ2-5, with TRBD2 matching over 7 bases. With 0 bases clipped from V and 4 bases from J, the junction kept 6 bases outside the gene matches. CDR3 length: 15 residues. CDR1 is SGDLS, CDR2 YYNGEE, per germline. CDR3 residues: CASSVGGGRGETQYF. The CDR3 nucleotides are TGTGCCAGCAGCGTAGGAGGAGGGAGGGGAGAGACCCAGTACTTC.

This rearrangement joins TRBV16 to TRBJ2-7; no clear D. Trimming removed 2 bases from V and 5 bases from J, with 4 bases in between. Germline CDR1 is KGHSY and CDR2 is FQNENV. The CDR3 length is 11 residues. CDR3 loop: CASSQGNEQYV. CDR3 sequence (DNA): TGTGCCAGCAGCCAAGGGAACGAGCAGTACGTC.

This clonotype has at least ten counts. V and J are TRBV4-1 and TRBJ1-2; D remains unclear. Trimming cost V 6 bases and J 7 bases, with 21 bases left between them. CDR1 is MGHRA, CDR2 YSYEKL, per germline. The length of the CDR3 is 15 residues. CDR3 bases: TGCGCCAGCAGGTTGACGGGTACTAGTCGTCTTGGCTACACCTTC. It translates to CASRLTGTSRLGYTF.

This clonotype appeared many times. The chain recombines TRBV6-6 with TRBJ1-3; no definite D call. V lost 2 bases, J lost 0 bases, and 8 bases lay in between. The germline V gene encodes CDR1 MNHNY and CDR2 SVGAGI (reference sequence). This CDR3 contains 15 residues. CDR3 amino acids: CASSYVESSGNTIYF. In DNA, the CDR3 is TGTGCCAGCAGTTACGTTGAGAGCTCTGGAAACACCATATATTTT.

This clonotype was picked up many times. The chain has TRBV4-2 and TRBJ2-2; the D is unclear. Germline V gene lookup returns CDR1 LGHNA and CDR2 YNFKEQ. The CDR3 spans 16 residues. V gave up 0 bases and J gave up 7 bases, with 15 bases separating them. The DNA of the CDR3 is TGTGCCAGCAGCCAAGAATTCCCCCCATATGACGGGGAGCTGTTTTTT. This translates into CASSQEFPPYDGELFF.

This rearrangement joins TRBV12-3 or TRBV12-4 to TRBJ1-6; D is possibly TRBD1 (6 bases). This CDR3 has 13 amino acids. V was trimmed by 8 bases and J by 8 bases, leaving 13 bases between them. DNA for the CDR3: TGTGCCAGCCAGGGGAGTTCACATTCACCCCTCCACTTT. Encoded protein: CASQGSSHSPLHF.

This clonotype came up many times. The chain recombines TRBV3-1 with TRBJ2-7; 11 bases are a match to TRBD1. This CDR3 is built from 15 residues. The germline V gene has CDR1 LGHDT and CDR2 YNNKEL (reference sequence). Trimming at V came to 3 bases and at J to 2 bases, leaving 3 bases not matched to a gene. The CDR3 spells CASSHPGQGAYEQYF. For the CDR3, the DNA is TGTGCCAGCAGCCACCCGGGACAGGGGGCCTACGAGCAGTACTTC.

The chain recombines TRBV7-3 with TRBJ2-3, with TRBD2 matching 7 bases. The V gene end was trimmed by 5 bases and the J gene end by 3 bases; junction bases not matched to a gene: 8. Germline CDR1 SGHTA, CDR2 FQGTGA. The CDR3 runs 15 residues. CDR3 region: CASSPREAGTDTQYF. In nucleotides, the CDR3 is TGTGCCAGCAGCCCCCGGGAAGCGGGGACAGATACGCAGTATTTT.

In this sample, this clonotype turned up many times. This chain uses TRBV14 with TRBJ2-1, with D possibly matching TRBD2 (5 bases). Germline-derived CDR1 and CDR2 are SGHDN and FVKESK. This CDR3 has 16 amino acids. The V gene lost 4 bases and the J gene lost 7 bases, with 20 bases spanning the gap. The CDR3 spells CASSPLGNGMGNEQFF. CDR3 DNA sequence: TGTGCCAGCAGCCCCCTGGGGAACGGGATGGGGAATGAGCAGTTCTTC.

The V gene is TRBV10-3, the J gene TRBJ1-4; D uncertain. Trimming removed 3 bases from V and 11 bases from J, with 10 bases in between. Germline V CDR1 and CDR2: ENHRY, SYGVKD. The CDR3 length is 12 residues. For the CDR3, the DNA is TGTGCCATCAGTGACCTCGAGGCGAAACTGTTTTTT. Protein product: CAISDLEAKLFF.

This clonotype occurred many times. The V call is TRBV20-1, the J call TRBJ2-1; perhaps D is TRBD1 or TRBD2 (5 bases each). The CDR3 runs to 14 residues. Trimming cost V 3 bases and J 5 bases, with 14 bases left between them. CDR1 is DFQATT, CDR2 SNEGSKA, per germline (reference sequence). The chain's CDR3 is CSARGDGPNNEQFF. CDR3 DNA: TGCAGTGCTAGGGGGGATGGCCCAAACAATGAGCAGTTCTTC.

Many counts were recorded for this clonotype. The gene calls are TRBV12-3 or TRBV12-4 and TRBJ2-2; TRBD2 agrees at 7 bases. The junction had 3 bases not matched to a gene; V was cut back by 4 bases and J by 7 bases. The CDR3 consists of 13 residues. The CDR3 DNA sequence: TGTGCCAGCAGTTGGCGGGGGAGCGGGGAGCTGTTTTTT. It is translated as CASSWRGSGELFF.

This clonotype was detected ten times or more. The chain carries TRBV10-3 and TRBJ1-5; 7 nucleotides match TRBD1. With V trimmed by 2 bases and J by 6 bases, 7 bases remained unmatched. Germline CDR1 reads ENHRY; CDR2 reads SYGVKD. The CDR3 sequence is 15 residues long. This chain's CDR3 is CAISEGGGLGQPQHF. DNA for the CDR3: TGTGCCATCAGTGAGGGAGGGGGCCTAGGTCAGCCCCAGCATTTT.

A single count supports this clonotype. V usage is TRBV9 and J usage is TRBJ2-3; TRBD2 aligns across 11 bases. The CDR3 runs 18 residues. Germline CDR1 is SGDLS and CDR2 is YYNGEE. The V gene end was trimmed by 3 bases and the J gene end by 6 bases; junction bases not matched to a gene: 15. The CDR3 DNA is TGTGCCAGCAGCGGCGAGGGGTGGCCTAGCGGGGGGATTGATACGCAGTATTTT. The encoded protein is CASSGEGWPSGGIDTQYF.

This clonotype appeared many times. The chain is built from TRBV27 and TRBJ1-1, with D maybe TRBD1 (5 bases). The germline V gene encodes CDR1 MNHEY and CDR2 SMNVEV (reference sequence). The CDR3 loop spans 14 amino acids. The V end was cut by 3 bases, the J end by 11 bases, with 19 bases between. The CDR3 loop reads CASSFFRQTPVAFF. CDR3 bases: TGTGCCAGCAGTTTTTTTAGACAGACCCCGGTCGCTTTCTTT.

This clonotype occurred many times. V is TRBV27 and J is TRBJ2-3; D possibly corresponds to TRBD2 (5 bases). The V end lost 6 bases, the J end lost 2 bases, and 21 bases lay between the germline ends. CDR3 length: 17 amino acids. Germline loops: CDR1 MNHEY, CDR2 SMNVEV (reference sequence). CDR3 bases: TGTGCCAGCAGCCACACCGGAGGATCGCTTATCACAGATACGCAGTATTTT. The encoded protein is CASSHTGGSLITDTQYF.